The entry that follows covers one T cell receptor (beta chain) sequence. The antigen is unknown. The ends lost 1 base at V and 9 bases at J; junction bases unmatched: 9. CDR1 and CDR2 (germline): DFQATT, SNEGSKA (reference sequence). The CDR3 covers 14 residues. This sample stems from a study of identical twins. Notes on the study in general: Clonotypes of the beta chain that were abundant in cord blood carried fewer insertions (memory repertoires showed none). Low generation-probability sequences were in excess among twin-shared out-of-frame alpha sequences.

Template switching, a step in the protocol, added a universal primer site, and cDNA carried unique molecular identifiers. One entry per CDR3 protein, called by TCRdb with MiXCR from the 5' RACE reads. Here the sample spans approximately 550,000 distinct CDR3 sequences, approximately 20% being singletons. This sample was also put to use in a study of yellow fever vaccine responses in identical twins. From that paper: Reportedly, the T cell response mounted by twins to vaccine seemed partly convergent, partly personalized.

The source is a woman younger than 35 in good health. What was sequenced was CD4+ T cells sorted from blood. The V call is TRBV20-1, the J call TRBJ2-1, with 7 bases identical to TRBD2. The CDR3 protein is CSARGREFGGEQFF. The CDR3, as DNA: TGCAGTGCTAGAGGGCGGGAGTTCGGTGGTGAGCAGTTCTTC.